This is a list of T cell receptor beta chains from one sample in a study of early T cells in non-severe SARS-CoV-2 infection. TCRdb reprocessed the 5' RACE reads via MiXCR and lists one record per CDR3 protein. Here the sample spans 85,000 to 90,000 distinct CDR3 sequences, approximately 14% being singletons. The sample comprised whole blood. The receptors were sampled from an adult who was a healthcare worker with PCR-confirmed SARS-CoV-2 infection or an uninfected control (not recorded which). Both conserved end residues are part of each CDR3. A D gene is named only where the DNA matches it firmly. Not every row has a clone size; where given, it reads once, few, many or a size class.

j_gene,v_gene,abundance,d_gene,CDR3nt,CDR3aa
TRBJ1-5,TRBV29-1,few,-,TGCAGCGTTGGGCGCCCTCCCCGGGGACAGCCCCAGCATTTT,CSVGRPPRGQPQHF
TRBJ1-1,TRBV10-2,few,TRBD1,TGCGCCAGCAGTGAGTCACCAGGGGGCAATGAAGCTTTCTTT,CASSESPGGNEAFF
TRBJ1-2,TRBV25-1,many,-,TGTGCCAGCAGCGCGAACTATGGCTACACCTTC,CASSANYGYTF
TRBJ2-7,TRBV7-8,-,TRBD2,TGTGCCAGCGGCTACGGGGGGATTACCTACGAGCAGTACTTC,CASGYGGITYEQYF
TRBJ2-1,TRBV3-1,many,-,TGTGCCAGCAGCCAAGAGTTGATGGGGTCCTACAATGAGCAGTTCTTC,CASSQELMGSYNEQFF
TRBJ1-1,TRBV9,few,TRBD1,TGTGCCAGCAGCGTAGGGGACAGGGCGGGCTCCATGAACACTGAAGCTTTCTTT,CASSVGDRAGSMNTEAFF
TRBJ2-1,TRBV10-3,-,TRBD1,TGTGCCATAAAGGGACAGGGGTCATACAATGAGCAGTTCTTC,CAIKGQGSYNEQFF
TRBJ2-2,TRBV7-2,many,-,TGTGCCAGCAGCTTAGTGCGGAACACCGGGGAGCTGTTTTTT,CASSLVRNTGELFF
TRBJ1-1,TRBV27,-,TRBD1,TGTGCCAGCAGTATATGGACAGGGGACATGAACACTGAAGCTTTCTTT,CASSIWTGDMNTEAFF
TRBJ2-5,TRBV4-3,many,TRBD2,TGCGCCAGCAGCCGTAGCTTTACGGGGGGGCCGGGGAAGACCCAGTACTTC,CASSRSFTGGPGKTQYF
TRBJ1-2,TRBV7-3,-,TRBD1,TGTGCCAGCAGCTATACAGGGGGAGGCTACACCTTC,CASSYTGGGYTF
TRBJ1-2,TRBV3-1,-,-,TGTGCCAGCAGCCGCCGGGACGGACTAAACTATGGCTACACCTTC,CASSRRDGLNYGYTF
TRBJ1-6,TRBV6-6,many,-,TGTGCCAGCAGTTACTCGGACAACTATAATTCACCCCTCCACTTT,CASSYSDNYNSPLHF
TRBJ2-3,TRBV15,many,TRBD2,TGTGCCACCAGCAGACCTCAAATGACTAGCGGGGGACAAGATACGCAGTATTTT,CATSRPQMTSGGQDTQYF
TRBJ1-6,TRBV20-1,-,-,TGCAGTGCTAGTCGAGAGGGTCCTGGTTCACCCCTCCACTTT,CSASREGPGSPLHF
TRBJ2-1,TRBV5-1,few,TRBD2,TGCGCCAGCAGCGCAGCTACTAGCGGGGGGCACAATGAGCAGTTCTTC,CASSAATSGGHNEQFF
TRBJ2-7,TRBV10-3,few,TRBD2,TGTGCCATCAGTGAAGGGCTAGCGGAGGCCTACGAGCAGTACTTC,CAISEGLAEAYEQYF
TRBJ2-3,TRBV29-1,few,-,TGCAGCGTTGAACAGCCCCCTACGCAGTATTTT,CSVEQPPTQYF
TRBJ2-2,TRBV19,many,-,TGTGCCAGTAAAAAAGGACTGGATGCGAACACCGGGGAGCTGTTTTTT,CASKKGLDANTGELFF
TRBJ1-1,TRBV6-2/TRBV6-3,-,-,TGTGCCAGCAGCTATCAGGGCATGAACACTGAAGCTTTCTTT,CASSYQGMNTEAFF
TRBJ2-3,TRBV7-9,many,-,TGTGCCAGCAGCTCCTCTAGCACAGATACGCAGTATTTT,CASSSSSTDTQYF
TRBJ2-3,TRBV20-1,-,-,TGCAGTGTAAGCGAAAGCTCAGATACGCAGTATTTT,CSVSESSDTQYF
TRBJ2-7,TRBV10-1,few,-,TGCGCCAGCAGTGAGTCGCTTACTACTTACGAGCAGTACTTC,CASSESLTTYEQYF
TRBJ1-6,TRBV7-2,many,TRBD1,TGTGCCAGCAGCTTAGCGCGGTTGGGGACAGGGCAGGTGTCATATAATTCACCCCTCCACTTT,CASSLARLGTGQVSYNSPLHF
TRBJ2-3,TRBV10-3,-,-,TGTGCCATCCAAACGGGGGGCCTTCTTACAGATACGCAGTATTTT,CAIQTGGLLTDTQYF
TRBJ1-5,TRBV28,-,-,TGTGCCAGCGGGCCCGTTGAGGACAGTAATCAGCCCCAGCATTTT,CASGPVEDSNQPQHF
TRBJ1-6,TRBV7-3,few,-,TGTGCCAGCAGCTCTAGCTCCTATAATTCACCCCTCCACTTT,CASSSSSYNSPLHF
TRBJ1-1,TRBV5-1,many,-,TGCGCCAGCAGAAGGGTCGGGCTTATGAACACTGAAGCTTTCTTT,CASRRVGLMNTEAFF
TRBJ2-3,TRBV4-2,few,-,TGTGCCAGCAGCCAAGAGCGGGCAGGCACAGATACGCAGTATTTT,CASSQERAGTDTQYF
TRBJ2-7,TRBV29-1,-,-,TGCAGCGTTGGATTTGAGTCCTACGAGCAGTACTTC,CSVGFESYEQYF
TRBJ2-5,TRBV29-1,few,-,TGCAGCGGGGGGGCCTCCCAAGAGACCCAGTACTTC,CSGGASQETQYF
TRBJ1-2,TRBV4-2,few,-,TGTGCCAGCAGCCAGGGAGCAGGCAGCCCTAACTATGGCTACACCTTC,CASSQGAGSPNYGYTF
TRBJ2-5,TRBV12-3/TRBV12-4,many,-,TGTGCCAGCAGTTTAAGCCAGGGCTTGGAGACCCAGTACTTC,CASSLSQGLETQYF
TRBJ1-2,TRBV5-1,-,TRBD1,TGCGCCAGCAGCGTGGACAGGGAGGAATATGGCTACACCTTC,CASSVDREEYGYTF
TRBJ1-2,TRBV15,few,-,TGTGCCACCAGCAGAGATCTAGGGCGGAATCCTACCTCCTATGGCTACACCTTC,CATSRDLGRNPTSYGYTF
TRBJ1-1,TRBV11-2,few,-,TGTGCCAGCAGCTTACAGACGGGATTACCGAACACTGAAGCTTTCTTT,CASSLQTGLPNTEAFF
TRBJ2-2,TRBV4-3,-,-,TGCGCCAGCAGCCTCCGCGGTGGAGTGACCGGGGAGCTGTTTTTT,CASSLRGGVTGELFF
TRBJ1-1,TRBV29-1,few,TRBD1,TGCAGCGGCACAGGGGTGATGAACACTGAAGCTTTCTTT,CSGTGVMNTEAFF
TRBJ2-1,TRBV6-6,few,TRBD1,TGTGCCAGCAGGGGACAGTCGAAGCTCTTC,CASRGQSKLF
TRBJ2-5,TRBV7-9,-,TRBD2,TGTGCCAGCAGCTTAGGCGGACCGGGGGGGCAGGAGACCCAGTACTTC,CASSLGGPGGQETQYF
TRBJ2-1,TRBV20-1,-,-,TGCAGTGCTAGAGATCTATCCGTAGGACGAAATGAGCAGTTCTTT,CSARDLSVGRNEQFF
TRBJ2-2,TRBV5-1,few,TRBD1,TGCGCCAGCAGAAAGACACAGGGGGCGAGAACCGGGGAGCTGTTTTTT,CASRKTQGARTGELFF
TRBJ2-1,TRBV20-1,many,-,TGCAGTGCTAGAGATCAGGGGGGGAGTTCGAGAAATGAGCAGTTCTTC,CSARDQGGSSRNEQFF
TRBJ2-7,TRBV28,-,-,TGTGCCAGCAATTCGGGGCAGAGACACGAGCAGTACTTC,CASNSGQRHEQYF
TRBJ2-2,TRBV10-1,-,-,TGCGCCAGTCAGAACCGGGACTCCCACACCGGGGAGCTGTTTTTT,CASQNRDSHTGELFF
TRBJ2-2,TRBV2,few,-,TGTGCCAGGGGGGTCAACACCGGGGAGCTGTTTTTT,CARGVNTGELFF
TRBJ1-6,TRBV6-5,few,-,TGTGCCAGCAGCCCGCCAGGGAATAATTCACCCCTCCACTTT,CASSPPGNNSPLHF
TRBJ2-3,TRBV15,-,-,TGTGCCACCAGCAGAGATCTCTTAGTTTTGTTT,CATSRDLLVLF
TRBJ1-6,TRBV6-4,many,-,TGTGCCAGCATCCATCCTGGGACCGTCTTTAATTCACCCCTCCACTTT,CASIHPGTVFNSPLHF
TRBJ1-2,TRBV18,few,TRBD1,TGTGCCAGCTCAAGCGGACAGGGCGCTAACTATGGCTACACCTTC,CASSSGQGANYGYTF
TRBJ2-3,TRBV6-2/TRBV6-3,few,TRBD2,TGTGCCAGCAGTTACTGGGGGGGTGGAACAGATACGCAGTATTTT,CASSYWGGGTDTQYF
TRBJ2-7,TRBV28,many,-,TGTGCCAGCAGCAACAGGGAGAGAGCCTACGAGCAGTACTTC,CASSNRERAYEQYF
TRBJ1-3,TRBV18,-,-,TGTGCCAGCTCACCACAGACATACTCTGGAAACACCATATATTTT,CASSPQTYSGNTIYF
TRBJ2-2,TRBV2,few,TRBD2,TGTGCCAGCAGTGAGCTTGTTTCTAGCGGGGATCTAAACACCGGGGAGCTGTTTTTT,CASSELVSSGDLNTGELFF